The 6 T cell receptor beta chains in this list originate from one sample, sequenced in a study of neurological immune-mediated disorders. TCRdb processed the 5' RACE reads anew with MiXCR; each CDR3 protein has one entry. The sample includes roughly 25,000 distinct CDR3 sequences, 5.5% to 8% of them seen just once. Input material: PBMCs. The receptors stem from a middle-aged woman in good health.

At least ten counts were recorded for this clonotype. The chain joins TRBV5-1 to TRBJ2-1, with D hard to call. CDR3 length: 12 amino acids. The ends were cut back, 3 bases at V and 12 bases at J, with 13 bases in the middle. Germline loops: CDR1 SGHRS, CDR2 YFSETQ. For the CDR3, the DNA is TGCGCCAGCAGCTCGGGTCGCGAATTGCAGTTCTTC. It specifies CASSSGRELQFF. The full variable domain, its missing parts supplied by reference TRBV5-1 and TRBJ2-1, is KAGVTQTPRYLIKTRGQQVTLSCSPISGHRSVSWYQQTPGQGLQFLFEYFSETQRNKGNFPGRFSGRQFSNSRSEMNVSTLELGDSALYLCASSSGRELQFFGPGTRLTVL.

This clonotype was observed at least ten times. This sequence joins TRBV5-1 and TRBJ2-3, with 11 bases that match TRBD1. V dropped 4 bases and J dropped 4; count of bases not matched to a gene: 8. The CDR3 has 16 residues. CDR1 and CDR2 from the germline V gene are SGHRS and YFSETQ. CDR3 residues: CASSPDRGRRADTQYF. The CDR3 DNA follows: TGCGCCAGCAGCCCGGACAGGGGGCGAAGGGCAGATACGCAGTATTTT.

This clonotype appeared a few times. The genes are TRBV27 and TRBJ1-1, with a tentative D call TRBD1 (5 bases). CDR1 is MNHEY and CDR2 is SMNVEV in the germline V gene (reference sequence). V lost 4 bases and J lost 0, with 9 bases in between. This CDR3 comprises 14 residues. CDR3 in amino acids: CASSWAGLNTEAFF. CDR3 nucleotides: TGTGCCAGCAGTTGGGCAGGGCTGAACACTGAAGCTTTCTTT.

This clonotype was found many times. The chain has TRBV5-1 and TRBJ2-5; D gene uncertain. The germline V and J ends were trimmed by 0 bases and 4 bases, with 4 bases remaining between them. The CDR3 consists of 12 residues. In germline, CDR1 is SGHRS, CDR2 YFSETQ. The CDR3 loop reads CASSLEGETQYF. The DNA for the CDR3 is TGCGCCAGCAGCTTGGAGGGAGAGACCCAGTACTTC. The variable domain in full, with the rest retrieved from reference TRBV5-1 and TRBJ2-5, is KAGVTQTPRYLIKTRGQQVTLSCSPISGHRSVSWYQQTPGQGLQFLFEYFSETQRNKGNFPGRFSGRQFSNSRSEMNVSTLELGDSALYLCASSLEGETQYFGPGTRLLVL.

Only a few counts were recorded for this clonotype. CDR3 bases: TGTGCCAGCAGCCAAGAGCCGGGTTGGTACGAGCAGTACTTC. Translating it yields CASSQEPGWYEQYF. J is TRBJ2-7 and V is TRBV14, with unresolved D. The CDR3 has 14 amino acids. V lost 0 bases, J lost 4 bases, and 10 bases lay in between. Germline values: CDR1 SGHDN, CDR2 FVKESK.

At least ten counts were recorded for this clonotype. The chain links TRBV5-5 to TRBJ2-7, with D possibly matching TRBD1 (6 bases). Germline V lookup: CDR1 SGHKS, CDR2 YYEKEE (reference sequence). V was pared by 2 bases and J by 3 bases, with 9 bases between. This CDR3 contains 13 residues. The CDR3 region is CASSFGTSYEQYF. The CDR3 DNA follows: TGTGCCAGCAGCTTCGGGACAAGCTACGAGCAGTACTTC.